The sequence of this T cell receptor (beta chain) was determined in a study of blood T cell repertoires in COVID-19. TCRdb keeps only in-frame clones here, not all; method: immunoSEQ multiplex PCR. Among roughly 250,000 clones listed, roughly four fifths were seen once. The CDR3 covers 15 residues. J gave up 8 bases and V 3 bases, and 11 bases lay outside the gene matches. Germline V gene lookup returns CDR1 SGHKS and CDR2 YYEKEE (reference sequence). The TCR was taken from a woman of 80 years or more with acute or convalescent COVID-19. The specimen sequenced was peripheral blood. The chain has TRBV5-5 and TRBJ1-2; 9 nucleotides align to TRBD1. The CDR3 region is CASSSPGQGSRGYTF. The CDR3, as DNA: TGTGCCAGCAGCTCCCCGGGACAGGGATCTAGGGGCTACACCTTC.